Listed below are T cell receptor beta chains from one sample, sequenced in a study of cytomegalovirus exposure and HLA in healthy donors. Assay used: immunoSEQ multiplex PCR; TCRdb lists only in-frame clones, some missing. The table records 100,000 to 150,000 clones, about 11% of them present only once. Sequences were obtained from PBMCs. These receptors were collected from a woman aged 18-29 years in good health and CMV-seropositive. Both conserved end residues are part of each CDR3. Each record gives: CDR3 protein, CDR3 DNA, V gene, CDR3 length, J gene, clone size, D gene. D genes are given only for firm matches. Rows give clone size only sometimes, using once, few, many, or a class for an expanded clone.

CDR3aa: CASSTPGLLLSTDTQYF
CDR3nt: TGTGCCAGTAGTACCCCGGGACTTCTCCTTAGCACAGATACGCAGTATTTT
v_gene: TRBV19
len: 17
j_gene: TRBJ2-3
abundance: NA
d_gene: NA

CDR3aa: CASRTGQGVYEQYF
CDR3nt: TGTGCCAGCAGAACGGGACAGGGAGTCTACGAGCAGTACTTC
v_gene: TRBV28
len: 14
j_gene: TRBJ2-7
abundance: NA
d_gene: TRBD1

CDR3aa: CSAQRAGEQFF
CDR3nt: TGCAGTGCTCAAAGAGCGGGAGAGCAGTTCTTC
v_gene: TRBV20-1
len: 11
j_gene: TRBJ2-1
abundance: NA
d_gene: TRBD2

CDR3aa: CASSQHPGTSGDTQYF
CDR3nt: TGCGCCAGCAGCCAACACCCCGGGACTTCGGGCGATACGCAGTATTTT
v_gene: TRBV4-1
len: 16
j_gene: TRBJ2-3
abundance: few
d_gene: NA

CDR3aa: CASRESRGNIQYF
CDR3nt: TGTGCCAGCAGAGAAAGCAGGGGGAACATTCAGTACTTC
v_gene: TRBV6-6
len: 13
j_gene: TRBJ2-4
abundance: NA
d_gene: TRBD1

CDR3aa: CASSHGPTYEQYF
CDR3nt: TGTGCCAGCAGCCACGGTCCGACCTACGAGCAGTACTTC
v_gene: TRBV7-8
len: 13
j_gene: TRBJ2-7
abundance: NA
d_gene: NA

CDR3aa: CASQGLGWDTQYF
CDR3nt: TGTGCCAGCCAAGGACTGGGCTGGGATACGCAGTATTTT
v_gene: TRBV7-9
len: 13
j_gene: TRBJ2-3
abundance: few
d_gene: NA

CDR3aa: CASSSRGLGGASSYNEQFF
CDR3nt: TGTGCCAGCAGCTCACGGGGACTAGGGGGAGCAAGCTCCTACAATGAGCAGTTCTTC
v_gene: TRBV7-9
len: 19
j_gene: TRBJ2-1
abundance: few
d_gene: TRBD2

CDR3aa: CASTATDTQYF
CDR3nt: TGTGCCAGTACAGCGACAGATACGCAGTATTTT
v_gene: TRBV19
len: 11
j_gene: TRBJ2-3
abundance: NA
d_gene: NA

CDR3aa: CASTITSRGRQAFF
CDR3nt: TGCGCCAGCACGATCACTTCCAGGGGGCGTCAAGCTTTCTTT
v_gene: TRBV10-1
len: 14
j_gene: TRBJ1-1
abundance: many
d_gene: TRBD1

CDR3aa: CASSPPLGGTDTQYF
CDR3nt: TGTGCCAGCAGCCCCCCCCTAGGGGGCACAGATACGCAGTATTTT
v_gene: TRBV7-9
len: 15
j_gene: TRBJ2-3
abundance: NA
d_gene: NA

CDR3aa: CASSLDRRWDEQFF
CDR3nt: TGTGCCAGCAGCTTAGATAGGCGGTGGGATGAGCAGTTCTTC
v_gene: TRBV7-8
len: 14
j_gene: TRBJ2-1
abundance: NA
d_gene: NA

CDR3aa: CASKSGGSGNTIYF
CDR3nt: TGTGCCAGCAAGTCAGGGGGCTCTGGAAACACCATATATTTT
v_gene: TRBV6-5
len: 14
j_gene: TRBJ1-3
abundance: NA
d_gene: TRBD1

CDR3aa: CATSRDRVSYEQYF
CDR3nt: TGTGCCACCAGCAGGGACAGGGTATCCTACGAGCAGTACTTC
v_gene: TRBV15
len: 14
j_gene: TRBJ2-7
abundance: NA
d_gene: TRBD1

CDR3aa: CAISESPAGDSGANVLTF
CDR3nt: TGTGCCATCAGTGAGTCCCCAGCGGGAGACTCTGGGGCCAACGTCCTGACTTTC
v_gene: TRBV10-3
len: 18
j_gene: TRBJ2-6
abundance: NA
d_gene: TRBD2

CDR3aa: CASTFDRGVTGELFF
CDR3nt: TGTGCCAGCACCTTCGACAGGGGGGTTACCGGGGAGCTGTTTTTT
v_gene: TRBV7-9
len: 15
j_gene: TRBJ2-2
abundance: NA
d_gene: TRBD1